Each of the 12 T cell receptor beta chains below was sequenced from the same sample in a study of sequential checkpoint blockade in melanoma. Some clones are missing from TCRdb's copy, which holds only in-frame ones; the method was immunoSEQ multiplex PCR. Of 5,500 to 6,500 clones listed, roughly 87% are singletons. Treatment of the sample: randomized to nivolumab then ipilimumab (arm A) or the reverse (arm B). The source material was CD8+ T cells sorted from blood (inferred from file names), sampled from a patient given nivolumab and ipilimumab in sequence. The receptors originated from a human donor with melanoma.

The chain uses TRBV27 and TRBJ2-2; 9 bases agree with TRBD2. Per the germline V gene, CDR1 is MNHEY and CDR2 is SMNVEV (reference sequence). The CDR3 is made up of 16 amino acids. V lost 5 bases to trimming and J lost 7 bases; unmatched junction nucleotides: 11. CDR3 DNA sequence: TGTGCCAGCAGTATCCGGGGTAGCGGGAGTGTCGGGGAGCTGTTTTTT. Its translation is CASSIRGSGSVGELFF.

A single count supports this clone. In DNA, the CDR3 is TGTGCCAGCAGTTTGACCTCGACAGGGGGAGGAAAACTGTTTTTT. Protein: CASSLTSTGGGKLFF. J is TRBJ1-4 and V is TRBV27; TRBD1 matches at 9 bases. CDR3 size: 15 residues. Trimming at V came to 3 bases and at J to 10 bases, leaving 9 bases not matched to a gene. Germline-derived CDR1 and CDR2 are MNHEY and SMNVEV (reference sequence).

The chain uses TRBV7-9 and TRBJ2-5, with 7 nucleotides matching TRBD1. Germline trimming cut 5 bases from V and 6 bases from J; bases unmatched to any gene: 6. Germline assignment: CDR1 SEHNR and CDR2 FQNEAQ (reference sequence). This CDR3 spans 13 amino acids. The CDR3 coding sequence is TGTGCCAGCAGCCCCGGGACAGAGAAGACCCAGTACTTC. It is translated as CASSPGTEKTQYF.

CDR3 protein: CASSTSSQSSYNEQFF. The CDR3 coding sequence is TGTGCCAGCAGCACTAGCTCACAAAGCTCCTACAATGAGCAGTTCTTC. The chain uses TRBV27 and TRBJ2-1; D might be TRBD2 (6 bases). Looked up from germline, CDR1 is MNHEY and CDR2 is SMNVEV (reference sequence). Trimming stripped 6 bases from V and 0 bases from J, with 15 bases between. The CDR3 extends over 16 amino acids.

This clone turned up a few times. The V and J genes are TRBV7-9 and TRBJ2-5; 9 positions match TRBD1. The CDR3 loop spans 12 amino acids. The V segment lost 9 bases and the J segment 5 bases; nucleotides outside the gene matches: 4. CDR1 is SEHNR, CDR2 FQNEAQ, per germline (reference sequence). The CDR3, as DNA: TGTGCCAGTGGGACAGGGCGGGAGACCCAGTACTTC. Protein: CASGTGRETQYF.

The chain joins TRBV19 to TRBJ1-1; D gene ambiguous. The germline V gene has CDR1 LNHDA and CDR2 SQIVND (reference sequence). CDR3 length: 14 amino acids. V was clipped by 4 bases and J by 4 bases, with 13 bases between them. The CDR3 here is CASSSGGRGTEAFF. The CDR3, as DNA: TGTGCCAGTAGTAGTGGAGGGAGAGGCACTGAAGCTTTCTTT.

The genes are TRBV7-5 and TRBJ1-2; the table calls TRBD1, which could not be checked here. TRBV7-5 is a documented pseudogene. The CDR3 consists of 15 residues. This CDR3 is CARSSRQGHLYGYTF. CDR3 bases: TGTGCCAGAAGCTCCCGCCAGGGGCACCTCTATGGCTACACCTTC.

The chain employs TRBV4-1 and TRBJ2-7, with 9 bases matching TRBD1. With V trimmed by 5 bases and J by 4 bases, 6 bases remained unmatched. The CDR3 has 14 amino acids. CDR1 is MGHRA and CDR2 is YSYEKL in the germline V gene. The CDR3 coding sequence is TGCGCCAGCAGCGATGACAGGGGGGGGTACGAGCAGTACTTC. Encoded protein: CASSDDRGGYEQYF.

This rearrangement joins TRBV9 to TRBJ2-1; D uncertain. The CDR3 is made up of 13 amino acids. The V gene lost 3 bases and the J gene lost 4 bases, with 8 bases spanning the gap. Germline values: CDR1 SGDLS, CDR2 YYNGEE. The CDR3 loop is CASSARGYNEQFF. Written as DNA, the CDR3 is TGTGCCAGCAGCGCCCGCGGATACAATGAGCAGTTCTTC.

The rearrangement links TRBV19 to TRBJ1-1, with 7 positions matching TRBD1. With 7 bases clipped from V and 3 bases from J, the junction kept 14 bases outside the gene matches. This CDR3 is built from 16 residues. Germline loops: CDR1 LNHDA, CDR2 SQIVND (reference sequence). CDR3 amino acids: CASTPDRAMVDTEAFF. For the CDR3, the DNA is TGTGCCAGTACCCCAGACAGGGCGATGGTGGACACTGAAGCTTTCTTT.

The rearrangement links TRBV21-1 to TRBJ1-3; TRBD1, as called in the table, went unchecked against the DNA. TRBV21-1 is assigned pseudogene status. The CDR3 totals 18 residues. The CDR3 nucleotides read TGTGCCAGCAGCAAAGCGCGGTACAGGCCAAGAGATGGAAACACCATATATTTT. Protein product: CASSKARYRPRDGNTIYF.

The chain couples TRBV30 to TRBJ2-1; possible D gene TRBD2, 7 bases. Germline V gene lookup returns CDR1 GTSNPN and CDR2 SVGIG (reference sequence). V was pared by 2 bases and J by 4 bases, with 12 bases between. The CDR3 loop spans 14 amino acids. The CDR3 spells CAWSKGRGYNEQFF. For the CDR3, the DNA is TGTGCCTGGAGTAAAGGGAGGGGGTACAATGAGCAGTTCTTC.